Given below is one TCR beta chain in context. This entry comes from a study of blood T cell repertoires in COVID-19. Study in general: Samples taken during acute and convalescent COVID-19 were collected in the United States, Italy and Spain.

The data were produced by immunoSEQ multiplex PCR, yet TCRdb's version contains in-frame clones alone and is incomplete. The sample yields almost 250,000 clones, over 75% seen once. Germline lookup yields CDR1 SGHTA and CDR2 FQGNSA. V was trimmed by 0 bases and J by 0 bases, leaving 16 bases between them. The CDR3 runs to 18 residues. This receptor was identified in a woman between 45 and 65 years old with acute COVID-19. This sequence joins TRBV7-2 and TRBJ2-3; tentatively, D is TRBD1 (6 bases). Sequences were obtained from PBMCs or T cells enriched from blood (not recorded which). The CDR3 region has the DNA TGTGCCAGCAGCTTAGCCAGGGGAAGGAGAACTAGCACAGATACGCAGTATTTT. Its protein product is CASSLARGRRTSTDTQYF.